These 28 T cell receptor beta chains were all obtained from the same sample, sequenced in a study of vaccination and CD4 T cells after COVID-19. The treatment: roughly 10-day PBMC culture with coronavirus spike peptide pools or control peptides (ViraFEST assay). The assay that was used to sequence DNA from cultured CD4+ T cells was the Oncomine TCR Beta short-read assay. TCRdb fed the PCR reads into MiXCR, producing one record per CDR3 protein. The profile covers 25,000 or so distinct CDR3 sequences, with around 43% appearing a single time and about 19% taken by the ten largest. No antigens are known for them. Sequences were derived from CD4+ T cells from blood, cultured in vitro, sampled before SARS-CoV-2 vaccination. The receptors shown here come from a human donor who received a COVID-19 vaccine.

Of note for this clonotype: Without the conserved terminal phenylalanine or tryptophan, this CDR3 likely stems from a read error. This chain's CDR3 is CASSSWGHSTDTQYY. The DNA of the CDR3 is TGTGCCAGCAGCTCGTGGGGACATAGCACAGATACGCAGTATTAT. The chain employs TRBV7-3 and TRBJ2-3; D is possibly TRBD1 (6 bases). V was cut by 4 bases and J by 0 bases, with 11 bases left in between. This CDR3 has 15 residues. The germline V gene has CDR1 SGHTA and CDR2 FQGTGA.

The chain joins TRBV30 to TRBJ2-7, with D unclear. V lost 4 bases to trimming and J lost 4 bases, with 11 bases between them. In germline, CDR1 is GTSNPN, CDR2 SVGIG (reference sequence). The CDR3 loop spans 12 amino acids. The CDR3 DNA is TGTGCCTGGACCCCTAGAGATTACGAGCAGTACTTC. This sequence encodes CAWTPRDYEQYF.

The CDR3 protein is CASSRRDRGSPLHF. The CDR3, as DNA: TGTGCCAGTAGCCGCCGGGACAGGGGGTCACCCCTCCACTTT. The chain is built from TRBV19 and TRBJ1-6; 11 nucleotides line up with TRBD1. The J segment lost 10 bases and the V segment lost 6 bases, leaving 5 bases of the junction unmatched. The CDR3 is 14 amino acids. CDR1 LNHDA and CDR2 SQIVND come from the germline V gene (reference sequence).

The chain combines TRBV28 with TRBJ1-4; TRBD1 matches 7 bases. The V gene end was trimmed by 4 bases and the J gene end by 8 bases; junction bases not matched to a gene: 7. The CDR3 contains 14 residues. CDR1 is MDHEN, CDR2 SYDVKM, per germline. The CDR3 loop reads CASSWTGTLEKLFF. In DNA form, the CDR3 reads TGTGCCAGCAGTTGGACAGGCACGTTGGAAAAACTGTTTTTT.

This clonotype was recorded a few times. The genes are TRBV24-1 and TRBJ2-1; 7 nucleotides line up with TRBD2. The germline V gene encodes CDR1 KGHDR and CDR2 SFDVKD. Trimming took 6 bases from V and 4 from J; bases not matched to a gene: 5. This CDR3 spans 14 amino acids. In DNA form, the CDR3 reads TGTGCCACCAGTCCCGGGGGGTTTTACAATGAGCAGTTCTTC. Translated: CATSPGGFYNEQFF.

The gene calls are TRBV24-1 and TRBJ2-1; the match to TRBD2 covers 10 bases. This CDR3 region has 16 residues. In germline, CDR1 is KGHDR, CDR2 SFDVKD. V lost 4 bases and J lost 7; bases outside the gene matches: 9. The CDR3 sequence is CATSDRSGGANNEQFF. The CDR3 DNA is TGTGCCACCAGTGACCGAAGCGGGGGGGCCAATAATGAGCAGTTCTTC.

J is TRBJ1-6 and V is TRBV19; 8 bases match TRBD1. V shed 6 bases, J shed 10 bases, and the junction held 5 bases outside the gene matches. The CDR3 is 13 residues long. Germline values: CDR1 LNHDA, CDR2 SQIVND (reference sequence). CDR3: CASSWTGQSPLHF. DNA of the CDR3: TGTGCCAGTAGCTGGACAGGGCAATCACCCCTCCACTTT.

This clonotype came up a few times. This chain joins TRBV10-3 and TRBJ1-1, with D possibly being TRBD1 (6 bases). Germline CDR1 reads ENHRY; CDR2 reads SYGVKD. Trimming took off 0 bases at V and 9 bases at J, with 11 bases between the two ends. The CDR3 consists of 13 residues. CDR3 sequence: CAISESAGGKAFF. DNA of the CDR3: TGTGCCATCAGTGAGTCCGCCGGGGGCAAAGCTTTCTTT.

CDR3 protein: CSARGSPRPYEQYF. CDR3 nucleotide sequence: TGCAGTGCTAGAGGCTCGCCAAGACCCTACGAGCAGTACTTC. The chain combines TRBV20-1 with TRBJ2-7; D is unclear. Germline-derived CDR1 and CDR2 are DFQATT and SNEGSKA (reference sequence). The CDR3 spans 14 residues. Between the trimmed V and J ends, which lost 1 base and 2 bases, there was a span of 12 bases.

A few counts support this clonotype. The V and J genes are TRBV6-5 and TRBJ1-4, with TRBD1 matching over 7 bases. V lost 0 bases and J lost 14; bases outside the gene matches: 6. CDR3 size: 13 residues. The germline CDR1 and CDR2 sequences are MNHEY and SVGAGI. DNA of the CDR3: TGTGCCAGCAGTTACTCCCCCAGGGGGACTCTGTTTTTT. Translation: CASSYSPRGTLFF.

The chain uses TRBV20-1 and TRBJ2-1; 7 nucleotides match TRBD2. Germline V CDR1 and CDR2: DFQATT, SNEGSKA (reference sequence). This CDR3 is built from 14 residues. Unmatched junction bases numbered 13, after V lost 6 bases and J lost 8 bases. CDR3 loop: CSAFLGLRFDEQFF. The CDR3 DNA reads as TGCAGTGCCTTTTTGGGACTAAGGTTCGATGAGCAGTTCTTC.

Only a few counts were recorded for this clonotype. The rearrangement links TRBV30 to TRBJ1-5; 9 nucleotides line up with TRBD1. This CDR3 has 16 amino acids. Germline V gene data show CDR1 as GTSNPN and CDR2 as SVGIG (reference sequence). The trim removed 3 bases at V and 3 bases at J, leaving 9 bases unmatched. DNA for the CDR3: TGTGCCTGGAGCGACCGAGACAGGGGGAACAATCAGCCCCAGCATTTT. Translating gives CAWSDRDRGNNQPQHF.

This clonotype was counted between two and nine times. This rearrangement joins TRBV21-1 to TRBJ2-7. TRBV21-1 represents a pseudogene. This CDR3 is built from 15 residues. The CDR3 region has the DNA TGTGCCAGCAGCAAAGATGGAGGGAGCTCCTACGAGCAGTACTTC. Its protein is CASSKDGGSSYEQYF.

The CDR3 loop reads CASGTGGDQPQHF. The CDR3 bases are TGTGCCAGTGGGACAGGGGGCGATCAGCCCCAGCATTTT. The chain employs TRBV6-1 and TRBJ1-5, with 12 bases fitting TRBD1. Losses at the gene ends were 9 bases for V and 5 bases for J; bases not matched to a gene: 2. There are 13 residues in the CDR3. The germline V gene has CDR1 MNHNS and CDR2 SASEGT.

The chain carries TRBV11-3 and TRBJ2-7; no definite D call. V lost 4 bases to trimming and J lost 0 bases, with 13 bases between them. CDR3 size: 15 residues. Germline V gene lookup returns CDR1 SGHNT and CDR2 YENEEA. The CDR3 sequence: CASSSQSKSSYEQYF. As DNA, the CDR3 is TGTGCCAGCAGCTCCCAGAGCAAAAGCTCCTACGAGCAGTACTTC.

The sample holds a few counts of this clonotype. The chain combines TRBV6-1 with TRBJ2-2; D uncertain. Deletions cut 5 bases from V and 0 bases from J, with 7 bases between. Germline V CDR1 and CDR2: MNHNS, SASEGT. This CDR3 spans 14 amino acids. This chain's CDR3 is CASSILSNTGELFF. In DNA form, the CDR3 reads TGTGCCAGCAGTATATTATCGAACACCGGGGAGCTGTTTTTT.

This clonotype showed up just a few times. V is TRBV7-2 and J is TRBJ1-2; no clear D. The germline CDR1 and CDR2 sequences are SGHTA and FQGNSA. V was cut by 5 bases and J by 2 bases, with 9 bases left in between. This CDR3 is built from 13 residues. The CDR3 is CASSPGMNYGYTF. The DNA for the CDR3 is TGTGCCAGCAGCCCCGGGATGAACTATGGCTACACCTTC.

The rearrangement joins TRBV12-3 or TRBV12-4 to TRBJ2-5; 11 bases map to TRBD2. This CDR3 spans 16 amino acids. Trimming cost V 2 bases and J 1 base; bases outside gene matches: 3. In DNA form, the CDR3 reads TGTGCCAGCAGTTTAAGACTAGCGGGGTTCCAAGAGACCCAGTACTTC. It specifies CASSLRLAGFQETQYF.

This clonotype was seen more than once but under ten times. The chain is built from TRBV11-3 and TRBJ2-1, with 9 bases identical to TRBD1. Germline V gene data show CDR1 as SGHNT and CDR2 as YENEEA. The CDR3 is made up of 16 amino acids. The V and J ends lost 1 base and 7 bases, in that order; junction bases with no gene match: 8. In DNA, the CDR3 is TGTGCCAGCAGCTTAGTAGCCGGGACAGGGTGGAATGAGCAGTTCTTC. Translation: CASSLVAGTGWNEQFF. Complete variable domain (other parts from reference TRBV11-3 and TRBJ2-1): EAGVVQSPRYKIIEKKQPVAFWCNPISGHNTLYWYLQNLGQGPELLIRYENEEAVDDSQLPKDRFSAERLKGVDSTLKIQPAELGDSAVYLCASSLVAGTGWNEQFFGPGTRLTVL.

The gene calls are TRBV6-1 and TRBJ1-6; 7 bases agree with TRBD1. V was clipped by 6 bases and J by 2 bases; unmatched bases: 25. Per germline, CDR1 MNHNS and CDR2 SASEGT. The CDR3 length is 22 residues. The CDR3 here is CASRDSPQDYTGALPYNSPLHF. The CDR3 DNA reads as TGTGCCAGCAGGGACTCTCCCCAAGATTATACAGGGGCCCTCCCCTATAATTCACCCCTCCACTTT.

This chain joins TRBV11-2 and TRBJ2-5, with D hard to call. This CDR3 has 12 residues. The V end lost 6 bases, the J end lost 4 bases, and 9 bases lay between the germline ends. Germline CDR1 and CDR2: SGHAT and FQNNGV. The CDR3 nucleotides are TGTGCCAGCAGGACCTTAGGAGAGACCCAGTACTTC. Translated, it gives CASRTLGETQYF.

The V call is TRBV2, the J call TRBJ2-7; 7 bases are shared with TRBD1. Per germline, CDR1 SNHLY and CDR2 FYNNEI. The CDR3 has 13 amino acids. V shed 6 bases, J shed 4 bases, and the junction held 6 bases outside the gene matches. CDR3: CASSKGQLYEQYF. CDR3 in DNA: TGTGCCAGCAGCAAGGGACAGTTATACGAGCAGTACTTC.

This clonotype was found a few times. The chain's CDR3 is CSALPTGREGTQYF. The CDR3 region has the DNA TGCAGTGCTCTGCCGACAGGGCGGGAGGGGACCCAGTACTTC. This sequence joins TRBV20-1 and TRBJ2-5; 9 nucleotides match TRBD2. With 5 bases clipped from V and 7 bases from J, the junction kept 11 bases outside the gene matches. The CDR3 covers 14 residues. CDR1 and CDR2 from the germline V gene are DFQATT and SNEGSKA (reference sequence).

The gene calls are TRBV30 and TRBJ1-6; D gene unclear. This CDR3 is 13 amino acids long. The germline CDR1 and CDR2 sequences are GTSNPN and SVGIG (reference sequence). V was clipped by 5 bases and J by 7 bases, with 12 bases between them. The CDR3 loop reads CAWDLSENSPLHF. For the CDR3, the DNA is TGTGCCTGGGACCTGTCGGAGAATTCACCCCTCCACTTT.

The gene calls are TRBV7-2 and TRBJ1-1; no firm D call. V lost 5 bases and J 1 base, leaving 14 bases between the germline ends. CDR1 SGHTA and CDR2 FQGNSA come from the germline V gene. The CDR3 consists of 15 residues. Here the CDR3 reads CASSLRAVRNTEAFF. The CDR3 DNA reads TGTGCCAGCAGCCTAAGGGCGGTGCGGAACACTGAAGCTTTCTTT.

The chain is built from TRBV5-1 and TRBJ2-7; D is possibly TRBD2 (7 bases). V was cut by 3 bases and J by 5 bases, with 9 bases left in between. This CDR3 is built from 12 residues. The germline gives CDR1 SGHRS, CDR2 YFSETQ. The CDR3 loop is CASSWGGHEQYF. CDR3 in DNA: TGCGCCAGCAGCTGGGGGGGGCACGAGCAGTACTTC. Full variable domain (rest looked up from reference TRBV5-1 and TRBJ2-7): KAGVTQTPRYLIKTRGQQVTLSCSPISGHRSVSWYQQTPGQGLQFLFEYFSETQRNKGNFPGRFSGRQFSNSRSEMNVSTLELGDSALYLCASSWGGHEQYFGPGTRLTVT.

This clonotype was recorded a few times. The V call is TRBV7-8, the J call TRBJ2-3; D gene unclear. Trimming left V 2 bases short and J 9 bases short, with 12 bases between. Per germline, CDR1 SGHVS and CDR2 FQNEAQ. The CDR3 runs 13 residues. DNA of the CDR3: TGTGCCAGCAGCTTAAGGCGTCAGTTGACGCAGTATTTT. Protein product: CASSLRRQLTQYF.

This chain uses TRBV6-5 with TRBJ2-7, with D perhaps assigned TRBD1 or TRBD2 (5 bases each). Germline assignment: CDR1 MNHEY and CDR2 SVGAGI. CDR3 length: 14 amino acids. Between the trimmed V and J ends, which lost 0 bases and 2 bases, there was a span of 8 bases. Here the CDR3 DNA reads TGTGCCAGCAGTTACTCGCCGGGACCCTACGAGCAGTACTTC. This encodes CASSYSPGPYEQYF.